The T cell receptor beta chain under discussion was sequenced for a study of beta chain features in type 1 diabetes. Study background: Sorted cell examination encompassed about 110,000,000 cells across all samples. Points from the study as a whole: Type 1 diabetes patients showed a moderate but significant shortening of TCRB CDR3s in all four CD4+ subsets.

A heparinised blood draw that averaged about 0.11 L was obtained once from each donor. CD4+ naive, central memory, regulatory and stem cell-like memory subsets were isolated by sorting on CD45RO/CCR7/CD25/CD127/CD95/CD27. The CDR3 covers 16 residues. The germline gives CDR1 SGHRS, CDR2 YFSETQ. Trimming left V 1 base short and J 2 bases short, with 13 bases between. As concerns this clone: No antigen is known for it.

The investigators reverse transcribed all of the isolated RNA, so they sequenced expressed TCRB transcripts. Clones were read by immunoSEQ multiplex PCR, and TCRdb kept only the in-frame ones, dropping some. The table lists about 280,000 clones, 15% of them singletons. Source material: naive CD4+ T cells from blood. This clonotype was obtained from a man between 18 and 35 years old with type 1 diabetes. The chain joins TRBV5-1 to TRBJ1-5; D may be TRBD1 (5 bases). The CDR3 nucleotides are TGCGCCAGCAGCTTGTTCGGGGGAGGGGGCAATCAGCCCCAGCATTTT. Translation gives CASSLFGGGGNQPQHF.